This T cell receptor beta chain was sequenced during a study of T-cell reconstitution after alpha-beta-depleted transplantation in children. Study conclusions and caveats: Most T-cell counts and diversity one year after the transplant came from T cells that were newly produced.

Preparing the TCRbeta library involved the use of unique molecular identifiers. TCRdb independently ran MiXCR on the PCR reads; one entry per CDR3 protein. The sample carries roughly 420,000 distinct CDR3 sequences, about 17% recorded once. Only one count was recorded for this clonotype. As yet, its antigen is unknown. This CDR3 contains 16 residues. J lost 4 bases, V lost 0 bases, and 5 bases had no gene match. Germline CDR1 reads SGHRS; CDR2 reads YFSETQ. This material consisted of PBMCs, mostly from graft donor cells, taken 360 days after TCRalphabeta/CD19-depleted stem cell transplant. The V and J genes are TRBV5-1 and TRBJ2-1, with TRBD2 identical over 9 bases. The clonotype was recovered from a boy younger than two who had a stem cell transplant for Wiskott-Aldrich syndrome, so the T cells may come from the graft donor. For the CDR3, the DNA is TGCGCCAGCAGCTTGGAGTTTAGCGGGGGTTACAATGAGCAGTTCTTC. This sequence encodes CASSLEFSGGYNEQFF.